Listed here are 21 T cell receptor beta chains from one sample, sequenced in a study of cytomegalovirus exposure and HLA in healthy donors (TCRdb year 2017). The library was built by means of the immunoSEQ multiplex PCR assay. This immuneACCESS table, as held by TCRdb, lists in-frame sequences with V and J called but not all clones. Of the missing ones, under half trace to an unresolved V gene in checked studies; the others have no known cause. For this sample the table gives about 330,000 clones, of which about 90% were detected only once. The ten most abundant clones make up more than 0.9% of the sample. The sequenced sample was PBMCs. The receptors here all came from a woman in her thirties in good health and CMV-seropositive.

In its sample, this clone was seen once. The J gene is TRBJ1-2, the V gene TRBV4-3; D perhaps matches TRBD1 (6 bases). Germline V gene lookup returns CDR1 LGHNA and CDR2 YSLEER. V was pared by 0 bases and J by 4 bases, with 9 bases between. The CDR3 contains 14 residues. Here the CDR3 DNA reads TGCGCCAGCAGCCAAGATGGGGGCGTCTATGGCTACACCTTC. Translating it yields CASSQDGGVYGYTF.

The sample holds one count of this clone. The chain combines TRBV27 with TRBJ2-5, with D perhaps TRBD1 (5 bases). Germline V CDR1 and CDR2: MNHEY, SMNVEV (reference sequence). This CDR3 contains 13 residues. V was pared by 7 bases and J by 5 bases, with 14 bases between. The CDR3 reads CASIPPGWETQYF. As DNA, the CDR3 is TGTGCCAGCATCCCTCCAGGGTGGGAGACCCAGTACTTC.

The chain couples TRBV6-5 to TRBJ1-2; D remains ambiguous. The V gene's germline CDR1 is MNHEY and CDR2 SVGAGI. The V end was cut by 0 bases, the J end by 5 bases, with 13 bases between. The CDR3 length is 15 residues. CDR3 coding DNA: TGTGCCAGCAGTTACTCCTCGCTTGGGCTTTATGGCTACACCTTC. This translates into CASSYSSLGLYGYTF.

The CDR3 is CASSFGLAQSYNEQFF. Here the CDR3 DNA reads TGTGCCAGCAGCTTCGGACTAGCGCAATCCTACAATGAGCAGTTCTTC. The V gene is TRBV7-6, the J gene TRBJ2-1; 9 bases fit TRBD2. V trimming: 3 bases; J trimming: 1 base; junction bases outside the gene matches: 4. Germline V gives CDR1 SGHVS, CDR2 FNYEAQ. The CDR3 spans 16 residues.

The gene calls are TRBV6-5 and TRBJ2-3; TRBD2 matches 7 bases. CDR3 length: 15 residues. Unmatched junction bases numbered 6, after V lost 2 bases and J lost 4 bases. Germline V gene lookup returns CDR1 MNHEY and CDR2 SVGAGI. The CDR3 coding sequence is TGTGCCAGCAGTTACCGAGCGGGATTAGCAGATACGCAGTATTTT. Residues: CASSYRAGLADTQYF.

The gene calls are TRBV27 and TRBJ1-5, with D maybe TRBD1 (5 bases). From germline, CDR1 is MNHEY and CDR2 SMNVEV (reference sequence). Trimming cost V 4 bases and J 2 bases, with 9 bases left between them. The length of the CDR3 is 14 residues. The DNA for the CDR3 is TGTGCCAGCAGTTACGGGGGTGGCAATCAGCCCCAGCATTTT. Protein product: CASSYGGGNQPQHF.

The rearrangement uses TRBV11-3 and TRBJ2-3; D gene unclear. Trimming shortened V by 2 bases and J by 9 bases, and 12 bases separated the two germline ends. The germline CDR1 and CDR2 sequences are SGHNT and YENEEA. CDR3 length: 13 residues. Here the CDR3 DNA reads TGTGCCAGCAGCTTAAACCCCGTAGACACGCAGTATTTT. It specifies CASSLNPVDTQYF.

The genes are TRBV7-3 and TRBJ1-1, with a possible D match to TRBD1 (5 bases). Germline V gene lookup returns CDR1 SGHTA and CDR2 FQGTGA. The CDR3 contains 14 residues. Trimming took off 3 bases at V and 1 base at J, with 9 bases between the two ends. The CDR3 is CASSLGPRNTEAFF. The CDR3 DNA reads TGTGCCAGCAGCTTGGGACCGAGGAACACTGAAGCTTTCTTT.

Comment on this clone: Other DNA sequences in this specimen translate into the identical CDR3. The chain couples TRBV13 to TRBJ2-5, with D uncertain. CDR3 size: 12 residues. The V end lost 0 bases, the J end lost 5 bases, and 4 bases lay between the germline ends. Looked up from germline, CDR1 is PRHDT and CDR2 is FYEKMQ (reference sequence). The CDR3 DNA reads TGTGCCAGCAGCTTAGGCCGTGAGACCCAGTACTTC. Protein sequence: CASSLGRETQYF.

Only one count was recorded for this clone. This same CDR3 is encoded by further DNA sequences in the sample. The chain uses TRBV4-2 and TRBJ2-7; 10 bases match TRBD2. CDR3 length: 14 residues. The V gene's germline CDR1 is LGHNA and CDR2 YNFKEQ. V was pared by 1 base and J by 3 bases, with 0 bases of the junction left unmatched. CDR3 DNA sequence: TGTGCCAGCAGCCAAGGGACTAGCGGCTACGAGCAGTACTTC. Translated, it gives CASSQGTSGYEQYF.

This sequence joins TRBV9 and TRBJ1-1; D perhaps matches TRBD1 (6 bases). The CDR3 has 14 residues. The V gene lost 4 bases and the J gene lost 7 bases, with 17 bases spanning the gap. Germline values: CDR1 SGDLS, CDR2 YYNGEE. In DNA, the CDR3 is TGTGCCAGCAGCACACGAGGGGGGAGCCGTGAAGCTTTCTTT. This translates into CASSTRGGSREAFF.

The V call is TRBV28, the J call TRBJ1-2; D may be TRBD1 (6 bases). Per germline, CDR1 MDHEN and CDR2 SYDVKM. Trimming removed 7 bases at V and 8 bases at J, with 23 bases between. The CDR3 extends over 15 amino acids. The CDR3 region has the DNA TGTGCCAGCACCGACCCTTGGGACCCAGGGGAAGGCTACACCTTC. This encodes CASTDPWDPGEGYTF.

The chain links TRBV9 to TRBJ2-7; maybe TRBD2 (6 bases). V lost 3 bases, J lost 5 bases, and 18 bases lay in between. The CDR3 has 15 amino acids. Germline V gives CDR1 SGDLS, CDR2 YYNGEE. In DNA form, the CDR3 reads TGTGCCAGCAGCGAAGAAGGGGACTCCCGTAACGAGCAGTACTTC. As protein: CASSEEGDSRNEQYF.

The rearrangement joins TRBV5-6 to TRBJ2-7; 8 positions agree with TRBD2. From germline, CDR1 is SGHDT and CDR2 YYEEEE. J gave up 3 bases and V 3 bases, and 5 bases lay outside the gene matches. CDR3 length: 14 amino acids. The CDR3 loop reads CASSSPTSGYEQYF. The CDR3, as DNA: TGTGCCAGCAGCTCGCCCACTAGCGGCTACGAGCAGTACTTC.

This sequence joins TRBV4-3 and TRBJ2-3; D might be TRBD1 (6 bases). Looked up from germline, CDR1 is LGHNA and CDR2 is YSLEER. This CDR3 has 14 residues. V lost 5 bases and J lost 0, with 9 bases in between. The CDR3 DNA reads TGCGCCAGCAGCTTCGGACAGAGCACAGATACGCAGTATTTT. Residues: CASSFGQSTDTQYF.

This sequence joins TRBV21-1 and TRBJ1-1; TRBD1 is the table's D call and was not checked against the DNA. TRBV21-1 is a known pseudogene. This CDR3 spans 13 amino acids. The CDR3 is CANMTGDRTEAFF. The CDR3 DNA reads TGTGCCAACATGACAGGGGATCGCACTGAAGCTTTCTTT.

The V call is TRBV28, the J call TRBJ2-1; the D gene is possibly TRBD2 (5 bases). The CDR3 sequence is 16 residues long. Germline lookup yields CDR1 MDHEN and CDR2 SYDVKM. The germline V and J ends were trimmed by 3 bases and 2 bases, with 14 bases remaining between them. The CDR3 nucleotides are TGTGCCAGCAGTTTTTATGCCGGGGAAACCTACAATGAGCAGTTCTTC. Translating gives CASSFYAGETYNEQFF.

The rearrangement joins TRBV5-6 to TRBJ2-1; TRBD1 might be the D (6 bases). From germline, CDR1 is SGHDT and CDR2 YYEEEE. This CDR3 contains 15 residues. V lost 0 bases and J 5 bases, leaving 12 bases between the germline ends. The CDR3 loop is CASSLAGRDNNEQFF. The CDR3 DNA reads TGTGCCAGCAGCTTGGCCGGTAGGGACAACAATGAGCAGTTCTTC.

CDR3 sequence (DNA): TGTGCCAGCAGCTTCACCACCACAGGGGGTGGGGGAAACACCATATATTTT. Its protein product is CASSFTTTGGGGNTIYF. The chain carries TRBV9 and TRBJ1-3; 8 bases fit TRBD1. This CDR3 region has 17 residues. Unmatched junction bases numbered 13, after V lost 4 bases and J lost 4 bases. Per germline, CDR1 SGDLS and CDR2 YYNGEE.

This chain links TRBV7-3 with TRBJ2-7; TRBD2 aligns across 11 bases. This CDR3 is 16 amino acids long. V shed 0 bases and J 3 bases; nucleotides not matched to a gene: 4. Germline values: CDR1 SGHTA, CDR2 FQGTGA. The CDR3 sequence: CASSLTGLAANYEQYF. CDR3 sequence (DNA): TGTGCCAGCAGCTTAACGGGACTAGCGGCCAACTACGAGCAGTACTTC.

The V gene is TRBV4-3, the J gene TRBJ2-1; possibly TRBD1 or TRBD2 for D (6 bases each). Germline V gene sequence: CDR1 LGHNA, CDR2 YSLEER. V was clipped by 0 bases and J by 0 bases, with 15 bases between them. The CDR3 loop spans 18 amino acids. The CDR3 DNA reads TGCGCCAGCAGCCAAGACTTCCGGAGGGGACACTCCTACAATGAGCAGTTCTTC. Its protein is CASSQDFRRGHSYNEQFF.